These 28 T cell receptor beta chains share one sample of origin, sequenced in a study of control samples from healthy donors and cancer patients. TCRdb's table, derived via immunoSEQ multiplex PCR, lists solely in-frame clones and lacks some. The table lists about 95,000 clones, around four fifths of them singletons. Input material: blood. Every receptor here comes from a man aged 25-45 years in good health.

CDR3 in amino acids: CATSDPTGGETQYF. In nucleotides, the CDR3 is TGTGCCACCAGTGATCCAACAGGGGGAGAGACCCAGTACTTC. The chain uses TRBV24-1 and TRBJ2-5; 8 bases line up with TRBD1. Trimming took 3 bases from V and 4 from J; bases not matched to a gene: 3. The germline V gene has CDR1 KGHDR and CDR2 SFDVKD. CDR3 size: 14 residues.

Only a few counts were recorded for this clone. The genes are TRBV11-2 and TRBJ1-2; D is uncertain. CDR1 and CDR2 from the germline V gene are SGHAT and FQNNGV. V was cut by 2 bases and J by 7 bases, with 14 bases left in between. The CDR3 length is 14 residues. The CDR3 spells CASSLSIGSVGYTF. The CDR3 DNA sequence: TGTGCCAGCAGCTTATCAATTGGGAGTGTTGGCTACACCTTC. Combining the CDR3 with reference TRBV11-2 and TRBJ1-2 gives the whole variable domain EAGVAQSPRYKIIEKRQSVAFWCNPISGHATLYWYQQILGQGPKLLIQFQNNGVVDDSQLPKDRFSAERLKGVDSTLKIQPAKLEDSAVYLCASSLSIGSVGYTFGSGTRLTVV.

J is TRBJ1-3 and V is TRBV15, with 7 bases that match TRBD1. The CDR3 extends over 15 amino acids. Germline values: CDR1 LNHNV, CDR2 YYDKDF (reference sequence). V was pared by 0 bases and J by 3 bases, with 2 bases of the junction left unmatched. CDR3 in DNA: TGTGCCACCAGCAGAGATCACAGGGGTGGAAACACCATATATTTT. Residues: CATSRDHRGGNTIYF.

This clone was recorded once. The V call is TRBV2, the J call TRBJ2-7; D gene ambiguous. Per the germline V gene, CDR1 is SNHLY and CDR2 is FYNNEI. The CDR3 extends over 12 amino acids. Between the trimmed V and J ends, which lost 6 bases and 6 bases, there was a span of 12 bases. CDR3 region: CASRLVRTEQYF. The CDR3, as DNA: TGTGCCAGCAGGTTGGTGCGGACCGAGCAGTACTTC.

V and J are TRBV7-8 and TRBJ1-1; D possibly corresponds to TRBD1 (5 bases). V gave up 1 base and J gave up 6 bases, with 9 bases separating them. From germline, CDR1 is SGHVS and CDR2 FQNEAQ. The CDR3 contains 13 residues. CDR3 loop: CASSLVPGPEAFF. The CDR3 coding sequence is TGTGCCAGCAGCTTAGTGCCGGGGCCTGAAGCTTTCTTT.

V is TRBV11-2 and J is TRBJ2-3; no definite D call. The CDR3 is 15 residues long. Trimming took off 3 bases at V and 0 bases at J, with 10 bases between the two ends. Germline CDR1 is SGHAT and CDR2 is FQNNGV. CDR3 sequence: CASSLSGVSTDTQYF. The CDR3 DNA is TGTGCCAGCAGCTTGTCTGGGGTAAGCACAGATACGCAGTATTTT.

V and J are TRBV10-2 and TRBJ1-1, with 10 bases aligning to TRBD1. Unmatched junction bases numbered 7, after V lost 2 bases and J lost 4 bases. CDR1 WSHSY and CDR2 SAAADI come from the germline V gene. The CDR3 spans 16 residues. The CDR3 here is CASSEPRGTGVTEAFF. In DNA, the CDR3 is TGCGCCAGCAGTGAGCCGCGGGGGACAGGGGTCACTGAAGCTTTCTTT.

The CDR3 DNA sequence: TGTGCCAGCTCACCACGTCCTAGGACTAGCGGGGGGACTCTCTACGAGCAGTACTTC. It is translated as CASSPRPRTSGGTLYEQYF. The rearrangement links TRBV18 to TRBJ2-7; 14 bases fit TRBD2. The CDR3 loop spans 19 amino acids. The germline V gene encodes CDR1 KGHSH and CDR2 LQKENI. Trimming at V came to 1 base and at J to 3 bases, leaving 11 bases not matched to a gene.

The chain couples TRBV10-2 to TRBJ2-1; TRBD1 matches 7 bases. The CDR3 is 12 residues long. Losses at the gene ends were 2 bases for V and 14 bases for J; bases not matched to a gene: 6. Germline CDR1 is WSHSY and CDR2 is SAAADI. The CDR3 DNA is TGCGCCAGCAGTGAGAGGGGACAGCGTGAGTTCTTC. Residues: CASSERGQREFF.

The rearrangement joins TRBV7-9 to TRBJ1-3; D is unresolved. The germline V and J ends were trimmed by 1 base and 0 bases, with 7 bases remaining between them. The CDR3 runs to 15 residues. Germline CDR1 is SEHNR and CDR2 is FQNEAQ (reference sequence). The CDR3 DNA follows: TGTGCCAGCAGCTTAGATGGGAGCTCTGGAAACACCATATATTTT. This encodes CASSLDGSSGNTIYF.

The CDR3 sequence is CASSIYAASYEQYF. CDR3 DNA sequence: TGTGCCAGTAGTATATACGCGGCCTCCTACGAGCAGTACTTC. The J gene is TRBJ2-7, the V gene TRBV19; D remains unclear. The V gene's germline CDR1 is LNHDA and CDR2 SQIVND (reference sequence). The CDR3 is 14 amino acids. V lost 2 bases to trimming and J lost 0 bases, with 8 bases between them.

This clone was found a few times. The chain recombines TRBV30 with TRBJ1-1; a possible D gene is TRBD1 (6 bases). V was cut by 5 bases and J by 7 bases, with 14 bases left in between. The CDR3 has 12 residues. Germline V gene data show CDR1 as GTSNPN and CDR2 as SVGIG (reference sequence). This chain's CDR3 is CAWGATGLEAFF. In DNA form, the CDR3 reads TGTGCCTGGGGAGCCACAGGGCTTGAAGCTTTCTTT.

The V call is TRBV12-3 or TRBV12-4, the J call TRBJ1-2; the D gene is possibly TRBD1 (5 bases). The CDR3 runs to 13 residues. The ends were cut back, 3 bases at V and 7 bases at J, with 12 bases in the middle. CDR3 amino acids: CASSLDGGFGYTF. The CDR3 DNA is TGTGCCAGCAGTTTGGACGGGGGGTTTGGCTACACCTTC.

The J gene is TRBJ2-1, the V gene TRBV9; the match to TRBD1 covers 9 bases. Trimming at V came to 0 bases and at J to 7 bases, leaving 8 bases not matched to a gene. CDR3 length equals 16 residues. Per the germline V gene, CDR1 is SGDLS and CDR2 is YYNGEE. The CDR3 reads CASSVAGTGFGNEQFF. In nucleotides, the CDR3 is TGTGCCAGCAGCGTAGCTGGGACAGGGTTTGGGAATGAGCAGTTCTTC.

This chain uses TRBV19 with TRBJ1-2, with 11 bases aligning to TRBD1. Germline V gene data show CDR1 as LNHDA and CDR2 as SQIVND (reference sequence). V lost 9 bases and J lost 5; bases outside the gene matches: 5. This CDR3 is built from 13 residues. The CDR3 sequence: CASSRDRGYGYTF. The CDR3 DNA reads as TGTGCCAGCAGCCGGGACAGGGGGTATGGCTACACCTTC.

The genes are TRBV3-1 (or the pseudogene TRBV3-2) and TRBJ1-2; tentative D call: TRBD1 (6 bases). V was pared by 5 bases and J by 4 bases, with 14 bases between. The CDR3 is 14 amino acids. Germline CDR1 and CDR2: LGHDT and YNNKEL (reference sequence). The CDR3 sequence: CASSYRASRYGYTF. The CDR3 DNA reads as TGTGCCAGCAGCTACAGGGCTTCGCGCTATGGCTACACCTTC.

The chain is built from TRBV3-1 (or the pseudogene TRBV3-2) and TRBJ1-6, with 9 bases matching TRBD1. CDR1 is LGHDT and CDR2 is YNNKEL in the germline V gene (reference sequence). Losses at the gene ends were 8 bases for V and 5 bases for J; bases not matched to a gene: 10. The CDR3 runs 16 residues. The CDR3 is CASGTGRRLNNSPLHF. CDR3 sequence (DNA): TGTGCCAGCGGGACAGGGCGAAGGCTTAATAATTCACCCCTCCACTTT.

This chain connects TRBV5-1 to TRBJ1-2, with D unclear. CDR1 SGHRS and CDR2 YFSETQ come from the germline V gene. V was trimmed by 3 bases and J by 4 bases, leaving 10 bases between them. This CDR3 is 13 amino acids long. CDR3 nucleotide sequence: TGCGCCAGCAGCTCCATGGTCAGCTATGGCTACACCTTC. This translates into CASSSMVSYGYTF.

The CDR3 sequence: CASKSGPGAQYF. The CDR3 DNA reads TGTGCCAGTAAGAGTGGTCCCGGGGCGCAGTATTTT. The V and J genes are TRBV28 and TRBJ2-3; a weak D match, TRBD2 (5 bases). Germline loops: CDR1 MDHEN, CDR2 SYDVKM. This CDR3 has 12 amino acids. Trimming left V 9 bases short and J 10 bases short, with 17 bases between.

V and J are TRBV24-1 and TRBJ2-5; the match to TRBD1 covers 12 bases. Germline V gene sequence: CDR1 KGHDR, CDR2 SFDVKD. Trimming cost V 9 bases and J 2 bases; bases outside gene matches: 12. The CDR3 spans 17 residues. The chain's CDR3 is CATYRDRGLFGQETQYF. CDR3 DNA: TGTGCCACCTATCGGGACAGGGGGCTATTTGGGCAAGAGACCCAGTACTTC.

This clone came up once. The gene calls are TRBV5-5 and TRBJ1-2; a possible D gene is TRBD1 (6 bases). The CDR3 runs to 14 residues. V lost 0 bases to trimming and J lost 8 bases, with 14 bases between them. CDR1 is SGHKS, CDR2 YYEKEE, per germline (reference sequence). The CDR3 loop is CASSLVRGGNGYTF. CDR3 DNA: TGTGCCAGCAGCTTGGTCAGGGGAGGGAACGGCTACACCTTC.

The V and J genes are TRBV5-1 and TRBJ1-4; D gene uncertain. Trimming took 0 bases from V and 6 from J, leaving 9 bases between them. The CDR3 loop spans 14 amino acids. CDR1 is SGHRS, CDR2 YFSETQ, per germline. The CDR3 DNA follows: TGCGCCAGCAGCTTGGAACCGAGGGATGAAAAACTGTTTTTT. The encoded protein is CASSLEPRDEKLFF.

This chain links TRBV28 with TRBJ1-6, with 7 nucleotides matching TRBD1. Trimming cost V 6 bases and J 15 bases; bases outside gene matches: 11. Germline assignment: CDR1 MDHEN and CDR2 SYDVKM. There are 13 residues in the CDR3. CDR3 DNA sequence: TGTGCCAGCAGCGGGGACAGTTTTTGGCACCTCCACTTT. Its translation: CASSGDSFWHLHF. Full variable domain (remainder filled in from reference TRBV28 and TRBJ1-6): DVKVTQSSRYLVKRTGEKVFLECVQDMDHENMFWYRQDPGLGLRLIYFSYDVKMKEKGDIPEGYSVSREKKERFSLILESASTNQTSMYLCASSGDSFWHLHFGNGTRLTVT.

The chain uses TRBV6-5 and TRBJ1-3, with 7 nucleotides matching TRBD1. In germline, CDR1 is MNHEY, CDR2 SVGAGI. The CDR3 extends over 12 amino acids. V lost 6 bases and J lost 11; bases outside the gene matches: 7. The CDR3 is CASRRDSIAIYF. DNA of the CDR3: TGTGCCAGCAGGAGGGACAGTATTGCCATATATTTT.

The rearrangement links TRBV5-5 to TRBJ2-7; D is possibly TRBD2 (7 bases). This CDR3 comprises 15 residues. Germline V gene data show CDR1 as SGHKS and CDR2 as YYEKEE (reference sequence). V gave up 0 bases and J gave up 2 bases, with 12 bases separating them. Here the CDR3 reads CASSLAGGYPYEQYF. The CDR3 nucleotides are TGTGCCAGCAGCTTGGCGGGGGGCTACCCCTACGAGCAGTACTTC. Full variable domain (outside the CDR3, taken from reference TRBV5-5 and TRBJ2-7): DAGVTQSPTHLIKTRGQQVTLRCSPISGHKSVSWYQQVLGQGPQFIFQYYEKEERGRGNFPDRFSARQFPNYSSELNVNALLLGDSALYLCASSLAGGYPYEQYFGPGTRLTVT.

CDR3 sequence (DNA): TGTGCCAGCGCGTGGGGGGGCGCCTACTCTGGGGCCAACGTCCTGACTTTC. This sequence encodes CASAWGGAYSGANVLTF. The chain combines TRBV19 with TRBJ2-6, with a weak D call TRBD2 (7 bases). This CDR3 is built from 17 residues. V lost 9 bases and J lost 0, with 18 bases in between. CDR1 is LNHDA, CDR2 SQIVND, per germline (reference sequence).

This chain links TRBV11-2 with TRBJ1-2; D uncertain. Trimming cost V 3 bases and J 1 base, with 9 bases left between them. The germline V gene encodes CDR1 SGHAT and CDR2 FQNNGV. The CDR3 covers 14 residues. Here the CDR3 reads CASSFGSHNYGYTF. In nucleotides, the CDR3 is TGTGCCAGCAGCTTTGGGAGCCATAACTATGGCTACACCTTC.

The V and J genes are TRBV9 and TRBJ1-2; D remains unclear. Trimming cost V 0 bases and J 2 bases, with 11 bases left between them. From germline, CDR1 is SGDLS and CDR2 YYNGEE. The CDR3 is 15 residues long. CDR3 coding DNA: TGTGCCAGCAGCGTAGCTCTAGGCAGAAACTATGGCTACACCTTC. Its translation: CASSVALGRNYGYTF.